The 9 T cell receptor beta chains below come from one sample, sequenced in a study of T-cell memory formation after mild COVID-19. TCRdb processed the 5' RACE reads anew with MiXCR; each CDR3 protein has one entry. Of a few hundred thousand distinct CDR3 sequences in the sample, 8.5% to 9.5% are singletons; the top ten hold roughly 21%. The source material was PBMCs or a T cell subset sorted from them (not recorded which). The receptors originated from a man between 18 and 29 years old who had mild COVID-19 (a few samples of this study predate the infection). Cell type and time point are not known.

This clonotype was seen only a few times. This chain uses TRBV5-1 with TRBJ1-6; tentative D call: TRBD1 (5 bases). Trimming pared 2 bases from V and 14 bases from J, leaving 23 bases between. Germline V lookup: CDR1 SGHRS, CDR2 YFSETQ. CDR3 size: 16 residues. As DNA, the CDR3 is TGCGCCAGCAGCTTCTATCGGGGCAGGGTGATCGGGACCCTCCACTTT. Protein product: CASSFYRGRVIGTLHF.

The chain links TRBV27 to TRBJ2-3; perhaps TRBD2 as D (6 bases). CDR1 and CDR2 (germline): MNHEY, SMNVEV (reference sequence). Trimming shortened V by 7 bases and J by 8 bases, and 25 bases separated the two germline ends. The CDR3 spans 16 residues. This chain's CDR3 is CASTEEAGRGRSTQYF. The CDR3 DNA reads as TGTGCCAGCACCGAAGAGGCGGGGCGGGGCCGGAGTACGCAGTATTTT.

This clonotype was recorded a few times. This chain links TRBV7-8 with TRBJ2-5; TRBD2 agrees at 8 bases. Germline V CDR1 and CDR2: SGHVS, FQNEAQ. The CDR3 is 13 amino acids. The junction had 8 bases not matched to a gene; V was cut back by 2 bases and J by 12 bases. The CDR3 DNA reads TGTGCCAGCAGCTTAAGGCACGTAGCGGGGAAGTACTTC. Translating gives CASSLRHVAGKYF.

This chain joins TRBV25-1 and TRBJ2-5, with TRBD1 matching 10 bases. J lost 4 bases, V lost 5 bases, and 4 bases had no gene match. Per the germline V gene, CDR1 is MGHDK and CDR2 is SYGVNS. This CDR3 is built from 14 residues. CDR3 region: CASSFWDRGETQYF. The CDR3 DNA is TGTGCCAGCAGTTTCTGGGACAGGGGAGAGACCCAGTACTTC.

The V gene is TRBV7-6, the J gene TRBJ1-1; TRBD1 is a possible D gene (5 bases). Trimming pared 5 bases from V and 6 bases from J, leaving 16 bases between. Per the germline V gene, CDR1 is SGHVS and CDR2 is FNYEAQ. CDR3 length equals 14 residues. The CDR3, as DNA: TGTGCCAGCAGCCGGGGACTAAGAGGGTCTGAAGCTTTCTTT. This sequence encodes CASSRGLRGSEAFF.

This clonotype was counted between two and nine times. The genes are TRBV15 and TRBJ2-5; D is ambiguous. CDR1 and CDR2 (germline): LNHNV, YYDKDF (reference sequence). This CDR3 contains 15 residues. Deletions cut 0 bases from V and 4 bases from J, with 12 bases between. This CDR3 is CATSRDRASAETQYF. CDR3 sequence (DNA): TGTGCCACCAGCAGAGATCGTGCTTCGGCAGAGACCCAGTACTTC.

CDR3: CASSRQGTDSGNTIYF. The DNA for the CDR3 is TGTGCCAGCAGCCGCCAGGGGACGGACTCTGGAAACACCATATATTTT. The chain recombines TRBV7-9 with TRBJ1-3; D is possibly TRBD1 (6 bases). The germline gives CDR1 SEHNR, CDR2 FQNEAQ (reference sequence). The ends were cut back, 5 bases at V and 0 bases at J, with 14 bases in the middle. The CDR3 consists of 16 residues.

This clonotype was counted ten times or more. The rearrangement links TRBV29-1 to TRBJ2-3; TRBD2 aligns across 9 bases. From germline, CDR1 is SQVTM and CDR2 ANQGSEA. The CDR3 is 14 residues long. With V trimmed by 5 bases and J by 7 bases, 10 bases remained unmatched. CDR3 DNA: TGCAGCGTTACCAGCGGGGGGACAAGAAATACGCAGTATTTT. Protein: CSVTSGGTRNTQYF.

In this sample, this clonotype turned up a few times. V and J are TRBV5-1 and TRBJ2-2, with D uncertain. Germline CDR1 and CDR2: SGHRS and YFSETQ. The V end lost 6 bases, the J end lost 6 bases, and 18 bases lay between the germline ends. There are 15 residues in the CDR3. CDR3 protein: CASTPPPTLPGELFF. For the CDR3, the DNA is TGCGCCAGCACGCCGCCCCCCACCCTACCCGGGGAGCTGTTTTTT.